Following are 16 T cell receptor beta chains from one sample sequenced in a study of regulatory T cells in long-lasting Graves disease (dated by TCRdb to about 2021). Library construction relied on multiplex PCR. Sequencing instrument: Illumina HiSeq 4000. To build TCR beta libraries, CDR3 regions were amplified by Arm-PCR using iRepertoire HTBI primers. Using fastp trimming at Q25 and MiXCR clonotype assembly, TCRdb reanalyzed the public sequencing data and kept in-frame beta chains. All rows with the same CDR3 protein become a single entry with the most common DNA and genes. This sample is represented by around 500,000 distinct CDR3 sequences; approximately 12% of them were singletons. The ten largest clones capture roughly 8.2% of the sample. What this sample's time point label stands for: newly diagnosed GD, antithyroid drugs for less than 3 months. For both TCR sequencing and RNA sequencing, RNA was extracted from PBMCs using TRIzol.

The same sample was also used in a study of T cells in Graves' hyperthyroidism and ophthalmopathy.

Sequenced material: peripheral blood mononuclear cells (PBMCs), taken at new diagnosis, from a patient treated with antithyroid drugs. These receptors were obtained from a woman aged 30 to 39 with Graves disease. Donor details come from another sample of the same person, matched by shared clones.

In this sample, this clonotype turned up many times. The CDR3 DNA reads as TGTGCCAGCAGCGTAGGAGAGGCTTCGGGCTATGGCTACACCTTC. Its translation is CASSVGEASGYGYTF. The gene calls are TRBV9 and TRBJ1-2; D remains unclear. The V end was cut by 0 bases, the J end by 4 bases, with 13 bases between. Per the germline V gene, CDR1 is SGDLS and CDR2 is YYNGEE. The CDR3 consists of 15 residues. Complete variable domain (other parts from reference TRBV9 and TRBJ1-2): DSGVTQTPKHLITATGQRVTLRCSPRSGDLSVYWYQQSLDQGLQFLIQYYNGEERAKGNILERFSAQQFPDLHSELNLSSLELGDSALYFCASSVGEASGYGYTFGSGTRLTVV.

This clonotype was seen at least ten times. The chain employs TRBV11-2 and TRBJ2-1, with D possibly matching TRBD2 (6 bases). Trimming cost V 6 bases and J 5 bases, with 17 bases left between them. This CDR3 contains 15 residues. Germline V CDR1 and CDR2: SGHAT, FQNNGV. CDR3 residues: CASRRPGVRDNEQFF. The CDR3, as DNA: TGTGCCAGCAGACGCCCGGGGGTGCGGGACAATGAGCAGTTCTTC.

This clonotype was detected only a few times. This chain uses TRBV28 with TRBJ1-5; weak D call: TRBD1 (6 bases). CDR3 size: 15 residues. Per the germline V gene, CDR1 is MDHEN and CDR2 is SYDVKM. Trimming left V 4 bases short and J 10 bases short, with 20 bases between. The CDR3 protein is CASSSPGQGMNPQHF. The CDR3 bases are TGTGCCAGCAGTTCCCCCGGGCAGGGGATGAATCCCCAGCATTTT.

At least ten counts were recorded for this clonotype. V usage is TRBV18 and J usage is TRBJ1-4, with 7 positions matching TRBD1. V shed 6 bases and J 8 bases; nucleotides not matched to a gene: 9. This CDR3 contains 14 residues. Germline values: CDR1 KGHSH, CDR2 LQKENI. CDR3: CASSLQGQQEKLFF. Here the CDR3 DNA reads TGTGCCAGCTCGCTGCAGGGACAGCAGGAAAAACTGTTTTTT. Looking up the rest from reference TRBV18 and TRBJ1-4 gives the full variable domain: NAGVMQNPRHLVRRRGQEARLRCSPMKGHSHVYWYRQLPEEGLKFMVYLQKENIIDESGMPKERFSAEFPKEGPSILRIQQVVRGDSAAYFCASSLQGQQEKLFFGSGTQLSVL.

This clonotype was detected ten times or more. The CDR3 loop reads CASSPKTSGNTIYF. The DNA for the CDR3 is TGTGCCAGCTCACCAAAGACCTCTGGAAACACCATATATTTT. The J gene is TRBJ1-3, the V gene TRBV18; D is ambiguous. Trimming pared 2 bases from V and 0 bases from J, leaving 5 bases between. Germline CDR1 reads KGHSH; CDR2 reads LQKENI. The CDR3 is 14 residues long. The full variable domain, with the rest looked up from reference TRBV18 and TRBJ1-3, is NAGVMQNPRHLVRRRGQEARLRCSPMKGHSHVYWYRQLPEEGLKFMVYLQKENIIDESGMPKERFSAEFPKEGPSILRIQQVVRGDSAAYFCASSPKTSGNTIYFGEGSWLTVV.

This clonotype occurred many times. The J gene is TRBJ2-3, the V gene TRBV11-2; TRBD2 might be the D (6 bases). V dropped 2 bases and J dropped 1 base, with 10 bases sitting between them. Germline CDR1 SGHAT, CDR2 FQNNGV. The CDR3 is 15 amino acids. The CDR3, as DNA: TGTGCCAGCAGCTTATGGAGGGGAGGCACAGATACGCAGTATTTT. Its translation: CASSLWRGGTDTQYF.

This clonotype was found many times. The gene calls are TRBV12-5 and TRBJ2-1; 12 bases are shared with TRBD2. The CDR3 sequence is 13 residues long. J lost 12 bases, V lost 5 bases, and 5 bases had no gene match. Germline V lookup: CDR1 LGHNT, CDR2 FRNRAP. The CDR3 loop reads CASGLGTSGRQFF. The CDR3 DNA is TGTGCTAGTGGTCTGGGGACTAGCGGGCGGCAGTTCTTC.

The chain employs TRBV28 and TRBJ2-3; possible D gene TRBD2, 6 bases. V lost 8 bases and J 1 base, leaving 10 bases between the germline ends. Germline values: CDR1 MDHEN, CDR2 SYDVKM. There are 13 residues in the CDR3. CDR3 in amino acids: CASPGVGTDTQYF. The CDR3 DNA follows: TGTGCCAGCCCGGGAGTAGGCACAGATACGCAGTATTTT.

This clonotype was seen at least ten times. The CDR3, as DNA: TGTGCCTGGACTACACGGTCCTACGAGCAGTACTTC. This gives the protein CAWTTRSYEQYF. The rearrangement uses TRBV30 and TRBJ2-7; no reliable D call. The CDR3 loop spans 12 amino acids. The germline V gene encodes CDR1 GTSNPN and CDR2 SVGIG (reference sequence). V gave up 4 bases and J gave up 1 base, with 8 bases separating them.

This clonotype was counted at least ten times. The CDR3 DNA follows: TGTGCCAGCAGTTTATCGTTTAAGGCGGAGACCCAGTACTTC. Translated, it gives CASSLSFKAETQYF. The chain is built from TRBV27 and TRBJ2-5; D is undetermined. The V gene's germline CDR1 is MNHEY and CDR2 SMNVEV (reference sequence). CDR3 size: 14 residues. V was pared by 0 bases and J by 5 bases, with 10 bases between.

This clonotype was observed at least ten times. This chain connects TRBV20-1 to TRBJ1-4; D is possibly TRBD1 (6 bases). V lost 3 bases to trimming and J lost 5 bases, with 10 bases between them. This CDR3 is built from 13 residues. Per the germline V gene, CDR1 is DFQATT and CDR2 is SNEGSKA (reference sequence). CDR3 nucleotides: TGCAGTGCTAGGGACAGATTAAATGAAAAACTGTTTTTT. Translated, it gives CSARDRLNEKLFF.

In its sample, this clonotype was seen a few times. In DNA, the CDR3 is TGTGCCAGCAGCCACGTTGGAGGACAGGCGCAGCAGTTCTTC. Residues: CASSHVGGQAQQFF. V usage is TRBV3-1 and J usage is TRBJ2-1; 7 bases line up with TRBD1. Germline V gene sequence: CDR1 LGHDT, CDR2 YNNKEL (reference sequence). The CDR3 extends over 14 amino acids. After removal of 3 bases from V and 11 bases from J, the junction contained 10 bases not matched to a gene.

This clonotype was observed at least ten times. The V call is TRBV27, the J call TRBJ1-5, with a weak D call TRBD1 (6 bases). Between the trimmed V and J ends, which lost 2 bases and 5 bases, there was a span of 10 bases. The CDR3 consists of 14 residues. Germline CDR1 and CDR2: MNHEY and SMNVEV (reference sequence). CDR3 in DNA: TGTGCCAGCAGTTTAAGGGGGGGAGATCAGCCCCAGCATTTT. Protein: CASSLRGGDQPQHF.

On this clonotype: An end of the junction differs from the germline gene, which may be a read error. V is TRBV11-2 and J is TRBJ2-7, with TRBD2 matching over 12 bases. Germline V gene sequence: CDR1 SGHAT, CDR2 FQNNGV. The CDR3 runs 18 residues. CDR3 in DNA: TGTGCCGGCAGCCCGCGACTCGGACTAGCGGGATCCGCTTACGAGCAGTACTTC. Translating gives CAGSPRLGLAGSAYEQYF.

This chain uses TRBV25-1 with TRBJ2-7; no reliable D call. V lost 10 bases to trimming and J lost 4 bases, with 17 bases between them. The CDR3 has 13 residues. Per the germline V gene, CDR1 is MGHDK and CDR2 is SYGVNS. The CDR3 region is CAIPPQVRYEQYF. Here the CDR3 DNA reads TGTGCCATCCCCCCTCAGGTTAGGTACGAGCAGTACTTC.

In nucleotides, the CDR3 is TGCAGTGCTAGGGATAGCAATCAGCCCCAGCATTTT. Protein: CSARDSNQPQHF. This chain uses TRBV20-1 with TRBJ1-5; D gene unclear. V gave up 3 bases and J gave up 0 bases, with 3 bases separating them. Germline loops: CDR1 DFQATT, CDR2 SNEGSKA (reference sequence). This CDR3 has 12 residues.